Shown below are 32 T cell receptor beta chains from a single sample sequenced in a study of cytomegalovirus exposure and HLA in healthy donors. The PCR ran on 60 Vbeta and 13 Jbeta primers. Sequenced by immunoSEQ multiplex PCR; TCRdb stores in-frame clones only, minus some. Here the sample spans about 89,000 clones, 85% being singletons. Sequenced: PBMCs. The receptors were gathered from a man aged 40-49 years in good health and CMV-seropositive.

The rearrangement links TRBV9 to TRBJ2-7; 11 bases are shared with TRBD1. This CDR3 region has 17 residues. Germline assignment: CDR1 SGDLS and CDR2 YYNGEE. V gave up 0 bases and J gave up 3 bases; unmatched junction bases: 8. The CDR3 is CASSVAPSGTGGYEQYF. The DNA of the CDR3 is TGTGCCAGCAGCGTAGCTCCATCCGGGACAGGGGGCTACGAGCAGTACTTC.

This clone was seen only a few times. This chain uses TRBV6-1 with TRBJ1-6, with D hard to call. Trimming removed 10 bases from V and 4 bases from J, with 14 bases in between. The CDR3 has 14 amino acids. The germline V gene has CDR1 MNHNS and CDR2 SASEGT. CDR3 region: CATTGESYNSPLHF. The CDR3 DNA reads TGTGCCACCACCGGGGAATCTTATAATTCACCCCTCCACTTT.

The V gene is TRBV7-6, the J gene TRBJ2-1, with TRBD2 identical over 10 bases. Trimming took 5 bases from V and 5 from J; bases not matched to a gene: 9. Germline CDR1 is SGHVS and CDR2 is FNYEAQ. The CDR3 covers 16 residues. The CDR3 coding sequence is TGTGCCAGCAGCCCACAGGGGACTAGCGTAAACAATGAGCAGTTCTTC. This codes for CASSPQGTSVNNEQFF.

The chain recombines TRBV7-9 with TRBJ2-5; 8 positions agree with TRBD1. The length of the CDR3 is 14 residues. Trimming at V came to 4 bases and at J to 2 bases, leaving 3 bases not matched to a gene. Per the germline V gene, CDR1 is SEHNR and CDR2 is FQNEAQ (reference sequence). The chain's CDR3 is CASSSDRAQETQYF. CDR3 DNA: TGTGCCAGCAGCTCGGACAGGGCTCAAGAGACCCAGTACTTC.

The rearrangement links TRBV11-2 to TRBJ2-5; the D gene is possibly TRBD2 (6 bases). This CDR3 has 15 residues. V gave up 5 bases and J gave up 2 bases, with 15 bases separating them. Germline loops: CDR1 SGHAT, CDR2 FQNNGV. The CDR3 spells CASSLGGTVQETQYF. CDR3 bases: TGTGCCAGCAGCCTTGGCGGGACGGTTCAAGAGACCCAGTACTTC.

As concerns this clone: One end of the junction does not line up with germline, which may come from a read error. This sequence joins TRBV7-7 and TRBJ2-3; D gene uncertain. The CDR3 contains 14 residues. The V gene's germline CDR1 is SSHAT and CDR2 FNYEAQ (reference sequence). CDR3 nucleotide sequence: TGTGCTAGCAGCTACAGTTCCAACACAGATACGCAGTATTTT. Protein product: CASSYSSNTDTQYF.

The chain uses TRBV5-1 and TRBJ1-1; D unclear. Germline V gives CDR1 SGHRS, CDR2 YFSETQ. The germline V and J ends were trimmed by 4 bases and 5 bases, with 12 bases remaining between them. The CDR3 extends over 13 amino acids. This CDR3 is CASSERVATEAFF. CDR3 nucleotides: TGCGCCAGCAGCGAGCGGGTGGCTACTGAAGCTTTCTTT.

This sequence joins TRBV5-4 and TRBJ1-1, with D possibly matching TRBD1 (6 bases). The CDR3 spans 14 residues. Per the germline V gene, CDR1 is SGHNT and CDR2 is YYREEE (reference sequence). V shed 4 bases and J shed 2 bases, with 12 bases lying between them. In DNA form, the CDR3 reads TGTGCCAGCAGCAGGGGGACGGAAAACACTGAAGCTTTCTTT. It codes for CASSRGTENTEAFF.

V and J are TRBV18 and TRBJ1-4; possible D gene TRBD1, 5 bases. Looked up from germline, CDR1 is KGHSH and CDR2 is LQKENI. The CDR3 contains 13 residues. V lost 4 bases to trimming and J lost 6 bases, with 9 bases between them. The CDR3 DNA sequence: TGTGCCAGCTCACAGGGGATGGATGAAAAACTGTTTTTT. Residues: CASSQGMDEKLFF.

The chain has TRBV5-1 and TRBJ1-4; D is unclear. Looked up from germline, CDR1 is SGHRS and CDR2 is YFSETQ. With 0 bases removed from V and 4 bases from J, the gap between germline ends came to 10 bases. This CDR3 contains 15 residues. CDR3 region: CASSLGGQYNEKLFF. Written as DNA, the CDR3 is TGCGCCAGCAGCTTGGGAGGGCAGTATAATGAAAAACTGTTTTTT.

This chain uses TRBV13 with TRBJ1-2; 7 positions match TRBD1. This CDR3 has 13 residues. Trimming removed 4 bases from V and 4 bases from J; junction bases left unmatched: 3. Germline V gives CDR1 PRHDT, CDR2 FYEKMQ (reference sequence). CDR3 loop: CASSSQGIYGYTF. DNA for the CDR3: TGTGCCAGCAGCTCACAGGGGATCTATGGCTACACCTTC.

This chain links TRBV7-8 with TRBJ1-1, with a weak D call TRBD1 (6 bases). Germline CDR1 and CDR2: SGHVS and FQNEAQ. CDR3 length: 14 amino acids. The V end lost 11 bases, the J end lost 3 bases, and 19 bases lay between the germline ends. In DNA form, the CDR3 reads TGTGCCCCCATGCCGGACAGCGATTACACTGAAGCTTTCTTT. Translation: CAPMPDSDYTEAFF. Using reference TRBV7-8 and TRBJ1-1 for the parts outside the CDR3, the full variable domain is GAGVSQSPRYKVAKRGQDVALRCDPISGHVSLFWYQQALGQGPEFLTYFQNEAQLDKSGLPSDRFFAERPEGSVSTLKIQRTQQEDSAVYLCAPMPDSDYTEAFFGQGTRLTVV.

The chain links TRBV6-6 to TRBJ1-5; D is uncertain. Germline loops: CDR1 MNHNY, CDR2 SVGAGI (reference sequence). Deletions cut 4 bases from V and 3 bases from J, with 4 bases between. The CDR3 runs 12 residues. The CDR3 coding sequence is TGTGCCAGCAGTTTTAACAATCAGCCCCAGCATTTT. This codes for CASSFNNQPQHF.

This clone occurred a few times. The chain links TRBV29-1 to TRBJ2-1, with TRBD1 matching 10 bases. The CDR3 is 15 amino acids. CDR1 and CDR2 (germline): SQVTM, ANQGSEA. Unmatched junction bases numbered 12, after V lost 5 bases and J lost 8 bases. Here the CDR3 DNA reads TGCAGCGTTAGTAGGCTTGTGACAGGGGGCGATGAGCAGTTCTTC. Translated, it gives CSVSRLVTGGDEQFF.

This clone was seen a few times. The rearrangement uses TRBV6-5 and TRBJ1-2, with TRBD1 matching over 7 bases. CDR3 length: 15 residues. The junction had 5 bases not matched to a gene; V was cut back by 0 bases and J by 4 bases. The germline V gene has CDR1 MNHEY and CDR2 SVGAGI. The CDR3 DNA sequence: TGTGCCAGCAGTTACTCGACAGGGACAATCTATGGCTACACCTTC. Its protein product is CASSYSTGTIYGYTF.

The J gene is TRBJ2-7, the V gene TRBV19; 9 bases align to TRBD1. Trimming removed 7 bases from V and 4 bases from J; junction bases left unmatched: 5. This CDR3 has 13 amino acids. Germline values: CDR1 LNHDA, CDR2 SQIVND (reference sequence). CDR3 sequence: CASKDRGTYEQYF. The CDR3 nucleotides read TGTGCCAGTAAGGACAGGGGTACTTACGAGCAGTACTTC. The full variable domain, with the rest looked up from reference TRBV19 and TRBJ2-7, is DGGITQSPKYLFRKEGQNVTLSCEQNLNHDAMYWYRQDPGQGLRLIYYSQIVNDFQKGDIAEGYSVSREKKESFPLTVTSAQKNPTAFYLCASKDRGTYEQYFGPGTRLTVT.

The chain uses TRBV30 and TRBJ1-2, with 7 bases matching TRBD1. This CDR3 is 15 amino acids long. Germline CDR1 and CDR2: GTSNPN and SVGIG (reference sequence). V lost 0 bases to trimming and J lost 5 bases; unmatched junction nucleotides: 9. The CDR3 reads CAWSVVAGGRYGYTF. CDR3 nucleotide sequence: TGTGCCTGGAGTGTTGTGGCAGGGGGGAGGTATGGCTACACCTTC.

The J gene is TRBJ1-5, the V gene TRBV5-6; unclear D gene. Per germline, CDR1 SGHDT and CDR2 YYEEEE. V shed 4 bases and J shed 0 bases, with 11 bases lying between them. There are 15 residues in the CDR3. The CDR3 here is CASSDGGYSNQPQHF. In DNA, the CDR3 is TGTGCCAGCAGCGACGGAGGGTATAGCAATCAGCCCCAGCATTTT.

This clone has only a few counts. This chain uses TRBV5-1 with TRBJ2-5; 14 nucleotides line up with TRBD2. This CDR3 comprises 16 residues. The V gene's germline CDR1 is SGHRS and CDR2 YFSETQ. Trimming at V came to 4 bases and at J to 5 bases, leaving 7 bases not matched to a gene. The CDR3 DNA reads as TGCGCCAGCAGCGGGGGACTAGCGGGGGCAAGGGAGACCCAGTACTTC. Translation: CASSGGLAGARETQYF.

The chain is built from TRBV18 and TRBJ1-2; TRBD1 aligns across 8 bases. J was trimmed by 4 bases and V by 5 bases; bases with no gene match: 15. The germline V gene encodes CDR1 KGHSH and CDR2 LQKENI. The CDR3 has 17 residues. In DNA form, the CDR3 reads TGTGCCAGCTCATCAACACCAACAGGGGGTCGGCTCTATGGCTACACCTTC. This encodes CASSSTPTGGRLYGYTF. The complete variable domain, with remaining parts taken from reference TRBV18 and TRBJ1-2, reads NAGVMQNPRHLVRRRGQEARLRCSPMKGHSHVYWYRQLPEEGLKFMVYLQKENIIDESGMPKERFSAEFPKEGPSILRIQQVVRGDSAAYFCASSSTPTGGRLYGYTFGSGTRLTVV.

V usage is TRBV6-6 and J usage is TRBJ2-7; tentatively, D is TRBD2 (5 bases). CDR3 length: 12 residues. V was cut by 5 bases and J by 6 bases, with 11 bases left in between. Germline loops: CDR1 MNHNY, CDR2 SVGAGI (reference sequence). This CDR3 reads CASSTPEGEQYF. Here the CDR3 DNA reads TGTGCCAGCAGTACGCCTGAGGGCGAGCAGTACTTC.

J is TRBJ1-2 and V is TRBV5-6; possible D gene TRBD1, 5 bases. Trimming pared 5 bases from V and 5 bases from J, leaving 22 bases between. The CDR3 is 16 residues long. The germline V gene has CDR1 SGHDT and CDR2 YYEEEE. The CDR3 DNA reads as TGTGCCAGCAGTCCCTTTGATGGGGGGGTCCGATATGGCTACACCTTC. Amino acids: CASSPFDGGVRYGYTF.

The V and J genes are TRBV2 and TRBJ1-1, with 10 bases that match TRBD1. V lost 4 bases to trimming and J lost 3 bases; unmatched junction nucleotides: 2. The CDR3 consists of 14 residues. Germline assignment: CDR1 SNHLY and CDR2 FYNNEI. The CDR3 nucleotides read TGTGCCAGCAGTGGGGACAGGGGATACACTGAAGCTTTCTTT. Encoded protein: CASSGDRGYTEAFF. The full variable domain, with the rest looked up from reference TRBV2 and TRBJ1-1, is EPEVTQTPSHQVTQMGQEVILRCVPISNHLYFYWYRQILGQKVEFLVSFYNNEISEKSEIFDDQFSVERPDGSNFTLKIRSTKLEDSAMYFCASSGDRGYTEAFFGQGTRLTVV.

Of note for this clone: The same CDR3 arises from other DNA sequences in this sample as well. The chain employs TRBV2 and TRBJ2-5, with 10 bases that match TRBD2. The end of the DNA is better explained by TRBJ2-7, so the J call may be wrong. There are 15 residues in the CDR3. Germline V CDR1 and CDR2: SNHLY, FYNNEI. CDR3 nucleotides: TGTGCCAGCAAGGCTAGCGGGAGTTCAACCTACGAGCAGTACTTC. Translation gives CASKASGSSTYEQYF.

The rearrangement uses TRBV10-3 and TRBJ2-7; 10 bases are shared with TRBD1. The CDR3 has 13 residues. CDR1 ENHRY and CDR2 SYGVKD come from the germline V gene. Losses at the gene ends were 8 bases for V and 5 bases for J; bases not matched to a gene: 6. For the CDR3, the DNA is TGTGCCATCGGGGGACAGGGGTCCCACGAGCAGTACTTC. Translation gives CAIGGQGSHEQYF.

The rearrangement links TRBV7-8 to TRBJ2-7; tentative D call: TRBD2 (6 bases). V shed 4 bases and J shed 5 bases, with 24 bases lying between them. CDR1 SGHVS and CDR2 FQNEAQ come from the germline V gene. The CDR3 contains 17 residues. CDR3 loop: CASSSARAGTPDHEQYF. In nucleotides, the CDR3 is TGTGCCAGCAGCTCCGCAAGAGCCGGGACTCCCGACCACGAGCAGTACTTC.

The CDR3, as DNA: TGTGCCAGCAGCGTAGAAAGCGGGGGTTACTCCTACAATGAGCAGTTCTTC. This sequence encodes CASSVESGGYSYNEQFF. The genes are TRBV9 and TRBJ2-1, with TRBD2 matching over 8 bases. The germline V gene encodes CDR1 SGDLS and CDR2 YYNGEE. This CDR3 has 17 amino acids. Losses at the gene ends were 0 bases for V and 0 bases for J; bases not matched to a gene: 5.

The gene calls are TRBV7-9 and TRBJ2-7, with 10 bases that match TRBD2. The ends lost 1 base at V and 5 bases at J; junction bases unmatched: 5. The length of the CDR3 is 15 residues. Germline V gives CDR1 SEHNR, CDR2 FQNEAQ (reference sequence). CDR3 region: CASSLVPSGGDEQYF. The CDR3 DNA reads TGTGCCAGCAGCTTAGTGCCTAGCGGGGGTGACGAGCAGTACTTC.

The chain has TRBV7-9 and TRBJ2-5; TRBD1 might be the D (5 bases). Germline values: CDR1 SEHNR, CDR2 FQNEAQ (reference sequence). This CDR3 spans 17 amino acids. Trimming took 5 bases from V and 1 from J, leaving 20 bases between them. CDR3 residues: CASSRGVRTSSQETQYF. DNA of the CDR3: TGTGCCAGCAGCCGCGGAGTTAGGACAAGCTCCCAAGAGACCCAGTACTTC.

The chain uses TRBV11-3 and TRBJ2-4, with TRBD1 identical over 9 bases. The CDR3 runs to 17 residues. The V segment lost 5 bases and the J segment 0 bases; nucleotides outside the gene matches: 8. The germline gives CDR1 SGHNT, CDR2 YENEEA. The CDR3 sequence: CASSPQTGGLAKNIQYF. The CDR3 nucleotides are TGTGCCAGCAGCCCCCAGACAGGGGGGTTAGCCAAAAACATTCAGTACTTC.

This chain links TRBV7-2 with TRBJ2-7, with 9 bases aligning to TRBD2. Germline CDR1 is SGHTA and CDR2 is FQGNSA. This CDR3 has 19 amino acids. The V and J ends lost 5 bases and 4 bases, in that order; junction bases with no gene match: 21. The CDR3 bases are TGTGCCAGCAGCCCGGACGGGAGGGGTCAGGCGGGAGGGGTATACGAGCAGTACTTC. Translating gives CASSPDGRGQAGGVYEQYF.

This clone is a singleton in its sample. The chain employs TRBV25-1 and TRBJ2-3, with 16 bases fitting TRBD2. J lost 14 bases, V lost 9 bases, and 8 bases had no gene match. The CDR3 is 13 amino acids. Germline values: CDR1 MGHDK, CDR2 SYGVNS. CDR3 region: CAREPGLAGGRYF. CDR3 DNA sequence: TGTGCCAGGGAGCCGGGACTAGCGGGAGGGCGGTATTTT.